This TCR beta chain derives from a study of cytotoxic CD8 clonotypes in ibrutinib-treated CLL. A word on this clone: As yet, its antigen is unknown.

V lost 4 bases to trimming and J lost 4 bases, with 13 bases between them. CDR3 length: 14 amino acids. Germline lookup yields CDR1 LNHDA and CDR2 SQIVND (reference sequence). General study results and limits: With treatment, public clonotypes, which were uncommon, either contracted or remained stable.

Libraries were prepared by immunoSEQ multiplex PCR; TCRdb keeps only in-frame clonotypes and omits some of them. The sample carries about 200,000 clones, 72% recorded once. The TCR originated in a human donor with chronic lymphocytic leukemia. The sample in question was PBMCs, obtained after 24 months of ibrutinib treatment. The chain joins TRBV19 to TRBJ1-2; D is uncertain. The CDR3, as DNA: TGTGCCAGTAGTAGGACTCAGGATGCCTATGGCTACACCTTC. Translating it yields CASSRTQDAYGYTF.